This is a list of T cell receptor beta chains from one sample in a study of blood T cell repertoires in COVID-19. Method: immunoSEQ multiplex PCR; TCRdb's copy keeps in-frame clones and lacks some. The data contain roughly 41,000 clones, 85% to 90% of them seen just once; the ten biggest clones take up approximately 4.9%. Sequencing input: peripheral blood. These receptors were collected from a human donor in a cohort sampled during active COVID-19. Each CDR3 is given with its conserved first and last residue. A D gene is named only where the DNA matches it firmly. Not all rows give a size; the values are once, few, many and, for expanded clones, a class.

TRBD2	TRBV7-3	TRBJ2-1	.	TGTGCCAGCAGCTTAGGGGAGGGGACTAGCGGGAGATCGGGTGAGCAGTTCTTC	CASSLGEGTSGRSGEQFF
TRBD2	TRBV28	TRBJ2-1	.	TGTGCCAGCAGTCAGGGACTAGCGGGAAAGGATGAGCAGTTCTTC	CASSQGLAGKDEQFF
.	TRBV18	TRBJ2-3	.	TGTGCCAGCTCGCCGACAGGATTCTCTAGCACAGATACGCAGTATTTT	CASSPTGFSSTDTQYF
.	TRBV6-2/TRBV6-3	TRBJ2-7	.	TGTGCCAGCAGCCTTAATTGGGGGGCCTACGAGCAGTACTTC	CASSLNWGAYEQYF
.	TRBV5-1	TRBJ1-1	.	TGCGCCAGCAAAGAGTTTTCTGAAGCTTTCTTT	CASKEFSEAFF
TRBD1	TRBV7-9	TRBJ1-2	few	TGTGCCAGCAGCTCGACAGGGGGCGCATATGGCTACACCTTC	CASSSTGGAYGYTF
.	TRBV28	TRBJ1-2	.	TGTGCCAGCAGTTTAGAGACAGTTTCTGGCTACACCTTC	CASSLETVSGYTF
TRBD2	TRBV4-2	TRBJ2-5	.	TGTGCCAGCAGCCCTGCAGCGGGAGAGTACCAAGAGACCCAGTACTTC	CASSPAAGEYQETQYF
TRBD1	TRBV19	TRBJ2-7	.	TGTGCCAGTAGTATGCCCCCTTGGACAGGGAGCCACGAGCAGTACTTC	CASSMPPWTGSHEQYF
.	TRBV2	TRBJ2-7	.	TGTGCCAGCACAAGCGGCGAGCAGTACTTC	CASTSGEQYF